The clone carrying this TCR beta chain has a single count. Its target is not known. No cell sorting was done before RNA was extracted from the tissue. This record belongs to a study of tumor and adjacent non-tumor tissue in lung cancer. As for the study in general: The patients, some ten men and roughly 5 women, were about 31 to 85 with stage I to III disease. Each sample yielded roughly 4.2 million productive TCRbeta reads on average.

TCRbeta libraries were built with three rounds of nested PCR, modified from ARM-PCR. TCRdb used MiXCR to reprocess the multiplex PCR reads, holding one entry per CDR3 protein. The table includes about 82,000 distinct CDR3 sequences, under 80% detected once. Study-wide results and caveats: Significantly higher TCR diversity was found in tumor than normal lung. Top 100 clones took a larger repertoire share in normal lung.

Sequencing was performed on lung tumor tissue. The sequence was obtained from a woman in her fifties or sixties with non-small cell lung cancer.

In DNA form, the CDR3 reads TGCGCCAGCAGCCAAGTGATAGGCTGCAATCAGCCCCAGCATTTT. Translated: CASSQVIGCNQPQHF. V usage is TRBV4-1 and J usage is TRBJ1-5; D gene ambiguous. CDR1 is MGHRA and CDR2 is YSYEKL in the germline V gene. CDR3 length: 15 residues. V was pared by 1 base and J by 2 bases, with 9 bases between.